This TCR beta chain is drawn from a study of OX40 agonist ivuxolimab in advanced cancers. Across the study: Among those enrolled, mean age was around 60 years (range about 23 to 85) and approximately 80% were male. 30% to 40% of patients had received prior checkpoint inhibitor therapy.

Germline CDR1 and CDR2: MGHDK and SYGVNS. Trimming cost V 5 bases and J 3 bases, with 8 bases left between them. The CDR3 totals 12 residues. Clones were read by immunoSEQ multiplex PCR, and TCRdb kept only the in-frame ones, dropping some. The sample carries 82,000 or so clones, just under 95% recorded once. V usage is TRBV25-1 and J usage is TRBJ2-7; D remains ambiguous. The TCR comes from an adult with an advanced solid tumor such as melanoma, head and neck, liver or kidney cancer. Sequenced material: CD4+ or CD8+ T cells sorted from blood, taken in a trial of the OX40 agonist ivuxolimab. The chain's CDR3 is CASSSNLYEQYF. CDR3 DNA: TGTGCCAGCAGTAGTAATCTCTACGAGCAGTACTTC.